This TCR beta chain was found in a study of PD-1 blockade in mismatch repair-deficient tumors. Some clones are missing from TCRdb's copy, which holds only in-frame ones; the method was immunoSEQ multiplex PCR. The sample lists 75,000 to 80,000 clones, roughly 80% occurring once. The CDR3 loop spans 15 amino acids. Germline V gene data show CDR1 as SGHAT and CDR2 as FQNNGV. Trimming cost V 0 bases and J 9 bases, with 17 bases left between them. The TCR was taken from an adult with mismatch repair-deficient cancer. The V gene is TRBV11-2, the J gene TRBJ1-1, with unresolved D. This specimen consisted of peripheral blood, obtained 44 weeks after starting pembrolizumab. The CDR3: CASSLEGSGGLKAFF. DNA of the CDR3: TGTGCCAGCAGCTTAGAAGGGTCGGGCGGCCTAAAAGCTTTCTTT.